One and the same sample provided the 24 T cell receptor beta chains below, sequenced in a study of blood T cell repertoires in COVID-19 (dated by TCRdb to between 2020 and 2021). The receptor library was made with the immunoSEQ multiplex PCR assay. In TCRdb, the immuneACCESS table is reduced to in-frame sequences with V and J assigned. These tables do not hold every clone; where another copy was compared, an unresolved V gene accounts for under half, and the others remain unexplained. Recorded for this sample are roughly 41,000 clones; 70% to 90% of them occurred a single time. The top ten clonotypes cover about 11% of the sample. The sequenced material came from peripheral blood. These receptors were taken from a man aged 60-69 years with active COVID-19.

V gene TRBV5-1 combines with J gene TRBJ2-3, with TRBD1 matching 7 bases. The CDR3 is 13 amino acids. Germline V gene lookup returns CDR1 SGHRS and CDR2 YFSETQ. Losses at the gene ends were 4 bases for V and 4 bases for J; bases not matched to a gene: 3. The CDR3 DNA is TGCGCCAGCAGCCCGGACAGGCCAGATACGCAGTATTTT. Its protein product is CASSPDRPDTQYF.

The CDR3 reads CASREQGYTEAFF. In nucleotides, the CDR3 is TGTGCCAGCAGAGAACAGGGCTACACTGAAGCTTTCTTT. The chain employs TRBV25-1 and TRBJ1-1; D might be TRBD1 (6 bases). V was clipped by 6 bases and J by 3 bases, with 11 bases between them. CDR1 MGHDK and CDR2 SYGVNS come from the germline V gene. The CDR3 runs to 13 residues.

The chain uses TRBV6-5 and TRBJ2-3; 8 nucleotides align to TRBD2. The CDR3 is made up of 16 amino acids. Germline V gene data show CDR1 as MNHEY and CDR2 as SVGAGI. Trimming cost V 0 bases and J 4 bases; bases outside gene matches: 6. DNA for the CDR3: TGTGCCAGCAGTTACTCGAGCGGGAGTGAGTCAGATACGCAGTATTTT. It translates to CASSYSSGSESDTQYF.

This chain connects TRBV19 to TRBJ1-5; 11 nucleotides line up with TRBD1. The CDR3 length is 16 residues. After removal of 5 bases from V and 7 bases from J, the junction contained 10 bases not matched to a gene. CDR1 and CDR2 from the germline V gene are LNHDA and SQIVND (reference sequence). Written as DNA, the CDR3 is TGTGCCAGTAGTGTTGGACAGGGGGCAATTCGACAGCCCCAGCATTTT. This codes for CASSVGQGAIRQPQHF.

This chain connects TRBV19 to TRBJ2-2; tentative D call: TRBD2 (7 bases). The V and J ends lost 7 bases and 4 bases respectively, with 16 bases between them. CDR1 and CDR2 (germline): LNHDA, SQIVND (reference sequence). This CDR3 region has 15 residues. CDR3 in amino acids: CASNDRGRGTGELFF. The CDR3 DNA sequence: TGTGCCAGTAACGATAGGGGGAGGGGCACCGGGGAGCTGTTTTTT.

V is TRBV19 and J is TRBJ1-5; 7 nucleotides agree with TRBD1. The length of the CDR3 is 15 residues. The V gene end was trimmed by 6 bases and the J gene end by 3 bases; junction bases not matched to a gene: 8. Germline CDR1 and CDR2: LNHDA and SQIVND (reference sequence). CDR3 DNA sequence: TGTGCCAGTAGCCTAGGAGGGACAGTCAATCAGCCCCAGCATTTT. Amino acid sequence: CASSLGGTVNQPQHF.

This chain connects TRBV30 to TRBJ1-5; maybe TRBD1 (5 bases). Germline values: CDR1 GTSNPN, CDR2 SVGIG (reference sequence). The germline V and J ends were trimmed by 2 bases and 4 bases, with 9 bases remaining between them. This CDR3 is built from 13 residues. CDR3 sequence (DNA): TGTGCCTGGAGTCGACAGCCGAATCAGCCCCAGCATTTT. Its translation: CAWSRQPNQPQHF.

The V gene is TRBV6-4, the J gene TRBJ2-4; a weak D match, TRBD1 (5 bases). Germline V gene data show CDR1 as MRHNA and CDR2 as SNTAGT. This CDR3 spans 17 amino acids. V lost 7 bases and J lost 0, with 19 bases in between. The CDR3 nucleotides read TGTGCCAGCATGACTGACAGAGGTCCTCTAGCCAAAAACATTCAGTACTTC. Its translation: CASMTDRGPLAKNIQYF.

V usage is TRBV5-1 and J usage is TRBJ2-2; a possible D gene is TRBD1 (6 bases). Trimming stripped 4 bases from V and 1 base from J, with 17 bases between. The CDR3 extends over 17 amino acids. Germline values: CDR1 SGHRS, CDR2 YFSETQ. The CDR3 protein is CASSPSGVALNTGELFF. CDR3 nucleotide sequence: TGCGCCAGCAGCCCCTCAGGGGTAGCATTGAACACCGGGGAGCTGTTTTTT.

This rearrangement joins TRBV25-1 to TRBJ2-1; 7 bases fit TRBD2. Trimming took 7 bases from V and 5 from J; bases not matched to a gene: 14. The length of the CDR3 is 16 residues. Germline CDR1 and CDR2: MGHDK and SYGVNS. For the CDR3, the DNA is TGTGCCAGCATTCGAGGGGCTGGACTAGGGGACAATGAGCAGTTCTTC. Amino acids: CASIRGAGLGDNEQFF.

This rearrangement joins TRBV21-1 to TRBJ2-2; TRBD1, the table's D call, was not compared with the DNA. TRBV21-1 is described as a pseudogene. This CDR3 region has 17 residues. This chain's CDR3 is CASSKITGHNNYRELFF. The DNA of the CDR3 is TGTGCCAGCAGCAAAATAACGGGACATAATAATTACAGGGAGCTGTTTTTT.

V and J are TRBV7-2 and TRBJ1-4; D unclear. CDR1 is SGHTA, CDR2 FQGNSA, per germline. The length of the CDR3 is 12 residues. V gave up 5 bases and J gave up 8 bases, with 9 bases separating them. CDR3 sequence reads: CASSRSGEKLFF. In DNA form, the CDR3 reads TGTGCCAGCAGCCGATCGGGGGAAAAACTGTTTTTT.

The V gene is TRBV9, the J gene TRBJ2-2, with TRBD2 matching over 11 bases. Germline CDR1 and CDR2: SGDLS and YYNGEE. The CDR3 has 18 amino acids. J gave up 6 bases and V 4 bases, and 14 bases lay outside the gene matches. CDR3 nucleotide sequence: TGTGCCAGCAGCCCCCTAGGGGGACTAGCGGACTTCGCCGGGGAGCTGTTTTTT. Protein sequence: CASSPLGGLADFAGELFF.

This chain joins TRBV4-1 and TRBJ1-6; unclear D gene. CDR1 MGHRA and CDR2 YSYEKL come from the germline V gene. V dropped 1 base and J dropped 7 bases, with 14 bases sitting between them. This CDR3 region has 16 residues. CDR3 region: CASSQVAGEWNSPLHF. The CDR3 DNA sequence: TGCGCCAGCAGCCAAGTTGCGGGAGAGTGGAATTCACCCCTCCACTTT.

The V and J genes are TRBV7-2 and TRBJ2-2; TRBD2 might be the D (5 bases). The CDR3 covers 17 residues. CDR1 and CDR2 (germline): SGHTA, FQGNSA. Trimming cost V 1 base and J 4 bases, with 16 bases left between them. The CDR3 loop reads CASSLEGASMATGELFF. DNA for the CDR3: TGTGCCAGCAGCTTAGAGGGTGCTAGCATGGCCACCGGGGAGCTGTTTTTT.

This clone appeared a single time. Here the CDR3 reads CASSSTGVGNIQYF. Written as DNA, the CDR3 is TGTGCCAGCAGTTCGACAGGGGTGGGAAACATTCAGTACTTC. The J gene is TRBJ2-4, the V gene TRBV27, with 8 positions matching TRBD1. The CDR3 runs 14 residues. V lost 4 bases, J lost 6 bases, and 5 bases stayed unmatched. Per the germline V gene, CDR1 is MNHEY and CDR2 is SMNVEV (reference sequence).

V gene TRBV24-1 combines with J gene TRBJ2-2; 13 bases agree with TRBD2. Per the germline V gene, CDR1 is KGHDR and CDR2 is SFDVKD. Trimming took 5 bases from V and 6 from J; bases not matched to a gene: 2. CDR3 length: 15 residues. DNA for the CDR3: TGTGCCACCAGTGGGGGACTAGCGGGACCCGGGGAGCTGTTTTTT. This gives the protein CATSGGLAGPGELFF.

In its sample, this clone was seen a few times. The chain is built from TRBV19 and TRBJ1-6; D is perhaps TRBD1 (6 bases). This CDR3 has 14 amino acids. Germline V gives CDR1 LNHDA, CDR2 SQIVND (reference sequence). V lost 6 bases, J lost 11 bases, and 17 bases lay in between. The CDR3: CASRADGGRAPLHF. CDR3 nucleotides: TGTGCCAGTAGGGCGGATGGGGGCAGAGCACCCCTCCACTTT. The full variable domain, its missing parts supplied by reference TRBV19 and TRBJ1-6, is DGGITQSPKYLFRKEGQNVTLSCEQNLNHDAMYWYRQDPGQGLRLIYYSQIVNDFQKGDIAEGYSVSREKKESFPLTVTSAQKNPTAFYLCASRADGGRAPLHFGNGTRLTVT.

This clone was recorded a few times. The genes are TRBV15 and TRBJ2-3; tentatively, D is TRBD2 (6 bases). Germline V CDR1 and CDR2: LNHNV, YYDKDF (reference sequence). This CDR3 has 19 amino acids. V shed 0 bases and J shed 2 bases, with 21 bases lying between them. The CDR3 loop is CATSRDLSVFGGSTDTQYF. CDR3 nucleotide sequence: TGTGCCACCAGCAGAGATTTGAGCGTTTTCGGGGGTTCCACAGATACGCAGTATTTT.

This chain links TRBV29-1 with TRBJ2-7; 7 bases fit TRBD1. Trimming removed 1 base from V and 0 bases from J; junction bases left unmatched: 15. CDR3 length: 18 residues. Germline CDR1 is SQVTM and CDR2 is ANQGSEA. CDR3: CSVEASWSPDRSSYEQYF. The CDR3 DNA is TGCAGCGTTGAAGCCTCTTGGTCCCCGGACAGGAGCTCCTACGAGCAGTACTTC.

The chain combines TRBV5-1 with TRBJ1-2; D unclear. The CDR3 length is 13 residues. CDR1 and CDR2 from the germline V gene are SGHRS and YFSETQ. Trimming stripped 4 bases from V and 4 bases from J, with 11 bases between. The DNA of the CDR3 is TGCGCCAGCAGCGATACAACCTCCTATGGCTACACCTTC. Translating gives CASSDTTSYGYTF.

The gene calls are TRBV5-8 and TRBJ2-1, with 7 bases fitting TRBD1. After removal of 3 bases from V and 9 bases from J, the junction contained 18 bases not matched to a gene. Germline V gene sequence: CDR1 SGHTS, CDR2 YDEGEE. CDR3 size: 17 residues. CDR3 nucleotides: TGTGCCAGCAGCTCAATTCGACAGGGCCAGGATTTTGGTGAGCAGTTCTTC. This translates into CASSSIRQGQDFGEQFF.

The CDR3 sequence: CAWTPPGHVRTEAFF. Here the CDR3 DNA reads TGTGCCTGGACTCCCCCGGGACATGTGAGGACTGAAGCTTTCTTT. This chain links TRBV30 with TRBJ1-1, with D possibly TRBD1 on 6 matching bases. Germline assignment: CDR1 GTSNPN and CDR2 SVGIG (reference sequence). The V and J ends lost 4 bases and 5 bases respectively, with 20 bases between them. The CDR3 length is 15 residues.

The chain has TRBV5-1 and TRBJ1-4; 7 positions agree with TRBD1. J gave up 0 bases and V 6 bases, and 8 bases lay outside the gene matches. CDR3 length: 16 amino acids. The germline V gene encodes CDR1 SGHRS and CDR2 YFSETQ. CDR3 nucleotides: TGCGCCAGCAACCCTGGGACAGCTTCAACTAATGAAAAACTGTTTTTT. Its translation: CASNPGTASTNEKLFF.